The 13 T cell receptor beta chains below all came from one sample that was sequenced in a study of T cells in Graves' hyperthyroidism and ophthalmopathy. RNA transcripts gave rise to amplified TCR beta CDR3 regions. TCR CDR3 underwent first-round RT-PCR with the HTBI primer set. TCRdb re-called the multiplex PCR reads through MiXCR, storing one row per CDR3 protein. The sample contains hundreds of thousands of distinct CDR3 sequences, about 17% of which appear only once. Sequencing was carried out using blood. The receptors stem from a young woman with Graves' hyperthyroidism.

This clonotype was seen a few times. The chain is built from TRBV6-2 or TRBV6-3 and TRBJ2-7; TRBD1 aligns across 10 bases. V shed 8 bases, J shed 0 bases, and the junction held 7 bases outside the gene matches. CDR3 length: 15 amino acids. Germline CDR1 MNHEY, CDR2 SVGEGT. The CDR3 loop is CASGGQGTSSYEQYF. CDR3 DNA: TGTGCCAGCGGGGGACAGGGGACATCCTCCTACGAGCAGTACTTC.

This clonotype occurred a few times. CDR3 region: CASSVRGAHNEQFF. The CDR3 nucleotides are TGTGCCAGCAGCGTGCGGGGGGCGCACAATGAGCAGTTCTTC. The chain joins TRBV5-5 to TRBJ2-1, with 8 bases identical to TRBD2. Germline V gene sequence: CDR1 SGHKS, CDR2 YYEKEE (reference sequence). The CDR3 length is 14 residues. The junction had 5 bases not matched to a gene; V was cut back by 4 bases and J by 5 bases.

This clonotype was observed at least ten times. The rearrangement joins TRBV18 to TRBJ1-5; D uncertain. V was clipped by 5 bases and J by 0 bases, with 5 bases between them. CDR1 KGHSH and CDR2 LQKENI come from the germline V gene. The CDR3 spans 13 residues. Written as DNA, the CDR3 is TGTGCCAGCTCAGAACATAGCAATCAGCCCCAGCATTTT. It specifies CASSEHSNQPQHF.

This clonotype has ten or more counts. This chain uses TRBV28 with TRBJ2-7; a weak D match, TRBD2 (5 bases). CDR1 is MDHEN and CDR2 is SYDVKM in the germline V gene. This CDR3 has 14 residues. Between the trimmed V and J ends, which lost 3 bases and 5 bases, there was a span of 14 bases. CDR3 sequence (DNA): TGTGCCAGCAGTTTTGTATTTCGGGGTAACGAGCAGTACTTC. Encoded protein: CASSFVFRGNEQYF.

This clonotype was seen a few times. This chain joins TRBV7-2 and TRBJ2-5; tentatively, D is TRBD2 (6 bases). V lost 5 bases and J 5 bases, leaving 15 bases between the germline ends. The germline V gene has CDR1 SGHTA and CDR2 FQGNSA. The CDR3 is made up of 14 amino acids. The CDR3 reads CASSPFGRGETQYF. The CDR3 DNA reads as TGTGCCAGCAGCCCCTTTGGTCGGGGGGAGACCCAGTACTTC.

This clonotype was picked up a small number of times. This chain joins TRBV28 and TRBJ2-7, with D tentatively TRBD2 (6 bases). This CDR3 region has 12 residues. V lost 5 bases and J 7 bases, leaving 12 bases between the germline ends. Germline V gives CDR1 MDHEN, CDR2 SYDVKM. The CDR3 loop is CASSLEGLEQYF. The CDR3 DNA is TGTGCCAGCAGTCTGGAGGGCCTAGAGCAGTACTTC.

This clonotype has ten or more counts. The chain links TRBV19 to TRBJ1-1, with D perhaps TRBD1 (6 bases). CDR1 is LNHDA and CDR2 is SQIVND in the germline V gene (reference sequence). The CDR3 totals 15 residues. V was clipped by 3 bases and J by 1 base, with 12 bases between them. The CDR3: CASSIGAGANTEAFF. As DNA, the CDR3 is TGTGCCAGTAGTATCGGCGCGGGGGCGAACACTGAAGCTTTCTTT.

This clonotype showed up many times. The V and J genes are TRBV6-1 and TRBJ2-1; D gene ambiguous. Germline-derived CDR1 and CDR2 are MNHNS and SASEGT. V was shortened by 6 bases and J by 0 bases, with 12 bases between the two germline ends. The CDR3 covers 15 residues. This CDR3 reads CASRTSWSSYNEQFF. DNA for the CDR3: TGTGCCAGCAGAACCAGCTGGAGCTCCTACAATGAGCAGTTCTTC.

With regard to this clonotype: With a much larger clone just one base away, this may be a read error. The chain links TRBV5-1 to TRBJ2-7; TRBD1 matches at 10 bases. The junction had 10 bases not matched to a gene; V was cut back by 4 bases and J by 9 bases. There are 14 residues in the CDR3. Germline values: CDR1 SGHRS, CDR2 YFSETQ. The CDR3 region has the DNA TGCGCCAGCAGCGCCGGGACAGGGGACGGCGGGCAGTACTTC. It translates to CASSAGTGDGGQYF. Drawing the rest from reference TRBV5-1 and TRBJ2-7, the complete variable domain is KAGVTQTPRYLIKTRGQQVTLSCSPISGHRSVSWYQQTPGQGLQFLFEYFSETQRNKGNFPGRFSGRQFSNSRSEMNVSTLELGDSALYLCASSAGTGDGGQYFGPGTRLTVT.

This clonotype has a count of ten or more. V and J are TRBV12-3 or TRBV12-4 and TRBJ2-7; D may be TRBD2 (6 bases). V gave up 1 base and J gave up 9 bases, with 19 bases separating them. The CDR3 has 15 residues. This CDR3 is CASSLGTMTLGGQYF. The CDR3 region has the DNA TGTGCCAGCAGTTTAGGGACTATGACCCTCGGGGGGCAGTACTTC.

This clonotype has at least ten counts. J is TRBJ2-7 and V is TRBV7-3, with 9 bases aligning to TRBD1. Germline trimming cut 2 bases from V and 8 bases from J; bases unmatched to any gene: 7. Per germline, CDR1 SGHTA and CDR2 FQGTGA. The CDR3 runs 14 residues. Here the CDR3 DNA reads TGTGCCAGCAGCTTAGGGACAGGGCGGGACAAGCAGTACTTC. Its translation: CASSLGTGRDKQYF.

Note on this clonotype: An end of the junction differs from the germline gene, which may be a read error. The chain carries TRBV10-3 and TRBJ2-5; the match to TRBD2 covers 7 bases. This CDR3 spans 13 amino acids. From germline, CDR1 is ENHRY and CDR2 SYGVKD. Here the CDR3 DNA reads TGTGCCATCATTGAGCGGGGCGAGGAGACCCAGTACTTC. Encoded protein: CAIIERGEETQYF.

The chain has TRBV4-1 and TRBJ2-3; no clear D. Trimming pared 1 base from V and 0 bases from J, leaving 8 bases between. CDR1 is MGHRA, CDR2 YSYEKL, per germline. This CDR3 is built from 15 residues. CDR3: CASSQADASTDTQYF. The CDR3 coding sequence is TGCGCCAGCAGCCAAGCGGATGCTAGCACAGATACGCAGTATTTT.